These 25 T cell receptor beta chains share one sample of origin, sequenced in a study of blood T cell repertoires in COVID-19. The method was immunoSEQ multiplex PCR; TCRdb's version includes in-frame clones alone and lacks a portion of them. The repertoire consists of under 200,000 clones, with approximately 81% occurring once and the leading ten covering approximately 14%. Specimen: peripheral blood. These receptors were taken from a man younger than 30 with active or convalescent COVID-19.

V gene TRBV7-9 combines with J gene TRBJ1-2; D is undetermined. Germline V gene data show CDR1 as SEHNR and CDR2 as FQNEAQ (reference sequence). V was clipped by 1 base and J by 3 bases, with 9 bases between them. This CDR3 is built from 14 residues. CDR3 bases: TGTGCCAGCAGCTTAGGCGGGTTCGACTATGGCTACACCTTC. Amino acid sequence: CASSLGGFDYGYTF.

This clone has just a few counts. As DNA, the CDR3 is TGTGCCAGCAGATCACTCCGGGACAGGGGTACTTATGGCTACACCTTC. This sequence encodes CASRSLRDRGTYGYTF. V and J are TRBV11-2 and TRBJ1-2; TRBD1 aligns across 10 bases. Trimming took 6 bases from V and 5 from J; bases not matched to a gene: 12. This CDR3 is built from 16 residues. The germline V gene has CDR1 SGHAT and CDR2 FQNNGV.

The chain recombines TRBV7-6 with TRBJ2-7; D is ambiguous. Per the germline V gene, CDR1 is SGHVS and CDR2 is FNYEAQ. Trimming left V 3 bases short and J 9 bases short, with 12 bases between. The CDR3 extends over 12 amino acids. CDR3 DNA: TGTGCCAGCAGCTTGCGTCGCATCGGGCAGTACTTC. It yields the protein CASSLRRIGQYF. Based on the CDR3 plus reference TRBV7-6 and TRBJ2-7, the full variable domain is GAGVSQSPRYKVTKRGQDVALRCDPISGHVSLYWYRQALGQGPEFLTYFNYEAQQDKSGLPNDRFSAERPEGSISTLTIQRTEQRDSAMYRCASSLRRIGQYFGPGTRLTVT.

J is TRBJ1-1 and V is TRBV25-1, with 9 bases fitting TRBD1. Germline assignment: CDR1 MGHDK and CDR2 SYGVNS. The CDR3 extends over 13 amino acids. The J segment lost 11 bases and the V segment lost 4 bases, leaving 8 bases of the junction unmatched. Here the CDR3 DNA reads TGTGCCAGCAGTGCCACCGGGACAGGGAAGGCTTTCTTT. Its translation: CASSATGTGKAFF.

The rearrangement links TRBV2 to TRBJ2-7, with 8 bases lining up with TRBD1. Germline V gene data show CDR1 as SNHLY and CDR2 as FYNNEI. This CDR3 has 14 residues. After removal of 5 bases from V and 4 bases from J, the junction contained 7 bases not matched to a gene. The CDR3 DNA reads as TGTGCCAGCAGTCATGACAGGGGATTTTACGAGCAGTACTTC. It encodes CASSHDRGFYEQYF.

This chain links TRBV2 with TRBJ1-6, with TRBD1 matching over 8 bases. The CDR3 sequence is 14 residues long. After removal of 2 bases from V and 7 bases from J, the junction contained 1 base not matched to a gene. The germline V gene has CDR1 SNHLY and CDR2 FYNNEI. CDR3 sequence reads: CASSERQGNSPLHF. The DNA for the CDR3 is TGTGCCAGCAGTGAAAGACAGGGGAATTCACCCCTCCACTTT.

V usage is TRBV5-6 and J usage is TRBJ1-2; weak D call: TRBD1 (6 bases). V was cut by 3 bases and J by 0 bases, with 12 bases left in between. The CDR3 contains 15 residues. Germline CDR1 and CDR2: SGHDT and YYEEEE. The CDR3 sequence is CASSSRGTANYGYTF. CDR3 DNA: TGTGCCAGCAGCTCTAGGGGGACGGCTAACTATGGCTACACCTTC.

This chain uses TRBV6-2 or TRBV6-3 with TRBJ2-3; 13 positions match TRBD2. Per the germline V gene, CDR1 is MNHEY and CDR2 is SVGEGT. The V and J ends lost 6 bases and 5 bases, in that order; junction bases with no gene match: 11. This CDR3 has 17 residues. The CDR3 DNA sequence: TGTGCCAGCAGCCCGGGACTAGCGGGGATGGTTGGAGATACGCAGTATTTT. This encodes CASSPGLAGMVGDTQYF.

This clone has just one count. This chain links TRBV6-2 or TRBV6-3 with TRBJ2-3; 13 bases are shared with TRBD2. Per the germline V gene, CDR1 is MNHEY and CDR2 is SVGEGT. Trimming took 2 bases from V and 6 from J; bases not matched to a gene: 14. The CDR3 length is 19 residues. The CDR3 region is CASSYERVKLAGGVDTQYF. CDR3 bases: TGTGCCAGCAGTTACGAAAGGGTAAAACTAGCGGGAGGGGTCGATACGCAGTATTTT.

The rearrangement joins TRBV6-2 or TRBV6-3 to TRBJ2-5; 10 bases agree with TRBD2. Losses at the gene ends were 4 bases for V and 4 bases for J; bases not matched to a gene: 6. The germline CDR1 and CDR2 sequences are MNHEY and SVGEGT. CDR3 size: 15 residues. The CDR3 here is CASSSLAGYGETQYF. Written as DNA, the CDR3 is TGTGCCAGCAGTTCACTAGCGGGATACGGAGAGACCCAGTACTTC.

CDR3 DNA: TGTGCCAGCAGCGGGACTTCAACTAATGAAAAACTGTTTTTT. As protein: CASSGTSTNEKLFF. The chain uses TRBV11-2 and TRBJ1-4, with D perhaps TRBD1 (5 bases). Germline-derived CDR1 and CDR2 are SGHAT and FQNNGV. The V end lost 5 bases, the J end lost 0 bases, and 7 bases lay between the germline ends. The CDR3 has 14 amino acids.

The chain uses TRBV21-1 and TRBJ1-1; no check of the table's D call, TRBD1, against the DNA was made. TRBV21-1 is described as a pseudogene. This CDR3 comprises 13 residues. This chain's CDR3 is CASSATGRDHDPF. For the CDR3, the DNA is TGTGCCAGTTCTGCGACAGGGCGAGATCACGACCCCTTT.

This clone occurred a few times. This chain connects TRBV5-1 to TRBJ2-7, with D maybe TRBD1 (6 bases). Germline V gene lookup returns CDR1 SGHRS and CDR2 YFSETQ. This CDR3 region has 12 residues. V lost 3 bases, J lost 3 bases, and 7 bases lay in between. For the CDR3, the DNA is TGCGCCAGCAGCTGGGACAACTACGAGCAGTACTTC. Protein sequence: CASSWDNYEQYF.

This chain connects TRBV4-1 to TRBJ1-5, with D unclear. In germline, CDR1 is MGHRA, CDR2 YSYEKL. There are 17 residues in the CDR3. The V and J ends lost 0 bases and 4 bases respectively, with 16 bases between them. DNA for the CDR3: TGCGCCAGCAGCCAAGATCGGTGGAGACGGCCAAATCAGCCCCAGCATTTT. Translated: CASSQDRWRRPNQPQHF.

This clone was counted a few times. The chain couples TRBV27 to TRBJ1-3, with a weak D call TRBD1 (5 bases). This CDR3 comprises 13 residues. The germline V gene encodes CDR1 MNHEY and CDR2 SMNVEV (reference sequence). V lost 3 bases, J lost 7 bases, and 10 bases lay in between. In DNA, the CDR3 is TGTGCCAGCAGTTTCCTCAAGGGGAACACCATATATTTT. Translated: CASSFLKGNTIYF.

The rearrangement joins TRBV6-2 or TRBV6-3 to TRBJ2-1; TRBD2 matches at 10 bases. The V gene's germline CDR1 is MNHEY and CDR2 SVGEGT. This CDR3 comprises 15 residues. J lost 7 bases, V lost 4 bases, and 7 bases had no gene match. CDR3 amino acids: CASSSVGLAVNEQFF. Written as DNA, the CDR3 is TGTGCCAGCAGTTCGGTCGGACTAGCGGTAAATGAGCAGTTCTTC.

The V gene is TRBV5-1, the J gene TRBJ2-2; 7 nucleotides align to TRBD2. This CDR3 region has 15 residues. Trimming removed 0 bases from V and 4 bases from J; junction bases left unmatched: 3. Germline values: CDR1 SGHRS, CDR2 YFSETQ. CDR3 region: CASSLDLAVTGELFF. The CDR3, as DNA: TGCGCCAGCAGCTTGGATCTAGCGGTCACCGGGGAGCTGTTTTTT.

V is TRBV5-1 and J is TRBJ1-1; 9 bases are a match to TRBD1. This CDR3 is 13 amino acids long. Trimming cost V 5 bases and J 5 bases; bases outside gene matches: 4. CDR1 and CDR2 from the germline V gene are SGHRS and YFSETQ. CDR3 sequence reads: CASRQGAGTEAFF. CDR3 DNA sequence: TGCGCCAGCAGACAGGGGGCTGGGACTGAAGCTTTCTTT.

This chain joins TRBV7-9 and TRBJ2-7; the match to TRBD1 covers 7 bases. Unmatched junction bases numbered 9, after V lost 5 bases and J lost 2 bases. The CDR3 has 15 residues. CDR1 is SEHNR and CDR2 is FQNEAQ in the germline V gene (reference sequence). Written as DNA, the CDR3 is TGTGCCAGCAGCACCGACAGGGCGGTGGCCTACGAGCAGTACTTC. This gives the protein CASSTDRAVAYEQYF.

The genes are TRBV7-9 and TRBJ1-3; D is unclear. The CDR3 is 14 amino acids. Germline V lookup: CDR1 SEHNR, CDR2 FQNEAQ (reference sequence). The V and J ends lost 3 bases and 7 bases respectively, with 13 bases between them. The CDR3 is CASSFGGLSNTIYF. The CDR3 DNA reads TGTGCCAGCAGCTTCGGCGGACTGAGCAACACCATATATTTT.

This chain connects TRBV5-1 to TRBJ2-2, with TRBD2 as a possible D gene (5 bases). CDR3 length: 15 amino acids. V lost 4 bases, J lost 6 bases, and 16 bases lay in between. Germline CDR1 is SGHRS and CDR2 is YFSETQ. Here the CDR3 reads CASSLSGIVAGELFF. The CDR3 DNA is TGCGCCAGCAGCCTATCGGGAATAGTCGCCGGGGAGCTGTTTTTT.

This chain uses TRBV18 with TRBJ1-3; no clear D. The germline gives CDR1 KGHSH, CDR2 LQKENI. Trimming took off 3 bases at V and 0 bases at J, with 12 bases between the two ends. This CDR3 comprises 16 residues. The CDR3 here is CASSPWADTSGNTIYF. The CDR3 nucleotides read TGTGCCAGCTCACCTTGGGCCGACACCTCTGGAAACACCATATATTTT.

The CDR3 sequence: CASSQDGTAFGGYTF. The CDR3 region has the DNA TGTGCCAGCAGCCAGGACGGGACAGCCTTCGGTGGCTACACCTTC. The chain has TRBV3-1 (or the pseudogene TRBV3-2) and TRBJ1-2; 7 nucleotides align to TRBD1. Germline CDR1 is LGHDT and CDR2 is YNNKEL (reference sequence). The ends lost 3 bases at V and 7 bases at J; junction bases unmatched: 11. The CDR3 extends over 15 amino acids.

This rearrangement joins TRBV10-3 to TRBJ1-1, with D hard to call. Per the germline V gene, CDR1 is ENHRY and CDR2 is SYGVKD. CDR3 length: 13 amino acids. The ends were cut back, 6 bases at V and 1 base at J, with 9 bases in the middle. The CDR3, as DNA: TGTGCCATCAGAGCGTTCGGGAACACTGAAGCTTTCTTT. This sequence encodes CAIRAFGNTEAFF.

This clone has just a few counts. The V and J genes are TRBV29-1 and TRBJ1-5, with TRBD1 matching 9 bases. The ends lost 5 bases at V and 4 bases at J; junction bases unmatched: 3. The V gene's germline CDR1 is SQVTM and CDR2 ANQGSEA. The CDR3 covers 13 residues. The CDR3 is CSVKQGANQPQHF. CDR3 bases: TGCAGCGTTAAACAGGGGGCGAATCAGCCCCAGCATTTT.